This T cell receptor beta chain was observed in a study of regulatory T cells in long-lasting Graves disease. Study overall: Newly diagnosed Graves' patients took antithyroid drugs under 3 months.

The study's findings and limits: Accuracy was possibly reduced by small sample size.

Time point: newly diagnosed GD, antithyroid drugs for less than 3 months. RNA extracted from PBMCs served as the sequencing template. Building the TCR beta libraries relied on iRepertoire HTBI primers, and CDR3 regions underwent Arm-PCR. TCRdb reanalysed the multiplex PCR reads using MiXCR and keeps one entry per CDR3 protein. The sample yields hundreds of thousands of distinct CDR3 sequences, over 15% seen once. To note about this clonotype: Its antigen is not identified. This likely traces to a read error, being one base from a far larger clone.

This sample was shared with a second study, whose subject was T cells in Graves' hyperthyroidism and ophthalmopathy. That report notes: The authors deemed Graves' hyperthyroidism stable absent ophthalmopathy progression within 18 months. With the HTBI primer set, the TCR CDR3 went through a first round of RT-PCR.

The origin of this receptor is a man aged 40-49 years with Graves disease. The sequenced sample was peripheral blood mononuclear cells (PBMCs), obtained at new diagnosis, from a patient treated with antithyroid drugs.

CDR3 bases: TGTGCCAGCAGCTTAGCTGGCGGGAACTACGAGCAGTTCTTC. It encodes CASSLAGGNYEQFF. This rearrangement joins TRBV7-9 to TRBJ2-5; tentative D call: TRBD2 (6 bases). The last part of the DNA fits TRBJ2-1 better; the J call may be wrong. The CDR3 sequence is 14 residues long. The germline gives CDR1 SEHNR, CDR2 FQNEAQ (reference sequence).